Detailed here is one T cell receptor beta chain. What it recognizes is unknown. These data are taken from a study of T cell responses to AZD1222 COVID-19 vaccine. Study findings and constraints: Possibly, clonal diversity was underestimated; donors were largely white British and included more females.

Pooling of second doses given at about 4 or about 12 weeks was done. Data came from immunoSEQ multiplex PCR; TCRdb stores just in-frame clones and leaves some out. The table records more than 70,000 clones, over 75% of them present only once. This CDR3 spans 14 amino acids. Germline CDR1 is SEHNR and CDR2 is FQNEAQ (reference sequence). The rearrangement joins TRBV7-9 to TRBJ1-4; D call uncertain. The sequencing here drew on peripheral blood, taken 28 days after the second AZD1222 dose. The clonotype originates from an adult who received the AZD1222 COVID-19 vaccine. CDR3 loop: CAAADHATNEKLFF. CDR3 in DNA: TGTGCGGCGGCGGACCATGCAACTAATGAAAAACTGTTTTTT.